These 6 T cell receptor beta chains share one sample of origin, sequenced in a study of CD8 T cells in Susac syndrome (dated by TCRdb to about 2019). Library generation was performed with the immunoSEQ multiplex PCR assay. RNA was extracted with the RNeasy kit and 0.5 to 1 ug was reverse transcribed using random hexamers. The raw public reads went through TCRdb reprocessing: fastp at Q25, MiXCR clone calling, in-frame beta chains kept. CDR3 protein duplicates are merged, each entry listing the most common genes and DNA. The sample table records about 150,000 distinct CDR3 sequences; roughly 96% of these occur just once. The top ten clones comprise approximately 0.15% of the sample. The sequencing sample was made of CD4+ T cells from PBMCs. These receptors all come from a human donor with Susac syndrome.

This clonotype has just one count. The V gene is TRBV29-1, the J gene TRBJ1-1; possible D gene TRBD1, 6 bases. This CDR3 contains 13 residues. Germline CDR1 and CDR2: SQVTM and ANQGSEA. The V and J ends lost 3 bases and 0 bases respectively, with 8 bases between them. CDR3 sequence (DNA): TGCAGCGTTGAGGGGGGCTTGAACACTGAAGCTTTCTTT. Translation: CSVEGGLNTEAFF.

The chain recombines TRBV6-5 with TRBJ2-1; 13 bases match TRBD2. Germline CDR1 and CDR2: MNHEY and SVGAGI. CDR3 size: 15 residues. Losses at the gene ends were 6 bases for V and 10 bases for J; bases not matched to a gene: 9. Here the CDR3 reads CASSRTSGGANEQFF. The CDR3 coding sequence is TGTGCCAGCAGCCGAACTAGCGGGGGGGCTAACGAGCAGTTCTTC.

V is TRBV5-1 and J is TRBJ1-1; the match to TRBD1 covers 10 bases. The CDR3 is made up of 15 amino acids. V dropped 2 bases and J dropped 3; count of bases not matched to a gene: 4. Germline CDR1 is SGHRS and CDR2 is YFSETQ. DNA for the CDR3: TGCGCCAGCAGCTTCTTCGGACAGGGGGACACTGAAGCTTTCTTT. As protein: CASSFFGQGDTEAFF. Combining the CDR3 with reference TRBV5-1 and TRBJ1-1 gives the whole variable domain KAGVTQTPRYLIKTRGQQVTLSCSPISGHRSVSWYQQTPGQGLQFLFEYFSETQRNKGNFPGRFSGRQFSNSRSEMNVSTLELGDSALYLCASSFFGQGDTEAFFGQGTRLTVV.

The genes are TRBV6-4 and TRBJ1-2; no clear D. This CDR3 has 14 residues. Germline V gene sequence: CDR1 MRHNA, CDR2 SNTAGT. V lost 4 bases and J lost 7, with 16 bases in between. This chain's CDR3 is CASSGTGPSGGYTF. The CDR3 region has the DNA TGTGCCAGCAGTGGCACGGGCCCTTCGGGTGGCTACACCTTC.

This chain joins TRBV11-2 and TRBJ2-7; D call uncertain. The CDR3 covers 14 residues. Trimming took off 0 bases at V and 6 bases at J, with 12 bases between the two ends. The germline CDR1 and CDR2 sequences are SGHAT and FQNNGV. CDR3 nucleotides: TGTGCCAGCAGCTTAGAAACTATCTCGGGCGAGCAGTACTTC. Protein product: CASSLETISGEQYF.

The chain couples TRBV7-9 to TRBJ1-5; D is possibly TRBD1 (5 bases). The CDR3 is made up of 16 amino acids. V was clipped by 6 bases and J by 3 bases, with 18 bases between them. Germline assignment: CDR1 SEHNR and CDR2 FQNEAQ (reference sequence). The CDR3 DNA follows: TGTGCCAGCAGTCTGACGGGGGGGGTGATCAATCAGCCCCAGCATTTT. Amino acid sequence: CASSLTGGVINQPQHF.